Sequencing of this T cell receptor (beta chain) was carried out in a study of control samples from healthy donors and cancer patients. Produced via immunoSEQ multiplex PCR; TCRdb's table is partial and in-frame only. The sample has 95,000 to 110,000 clones; 80% to 90% are singletons. Sequenced input: PBMCs. The receptor's source is a man in his fifties or sixties with lung cancer.

CDR3 coding DNA: TGCGCCAGCAGCTCAACTGACGGTTCACCCCTCCACTTT. This encodes CASSSTDGSPLHF. This chain uses TRBV5-1 with TRBJ1-6; D remains ambiguous. Germline-derived CDR1 and CDR2 are SGHRS and YFSETQ. The CDR3 spans 13 residues. V lost 3 bases and J 9 bases, leaving 10 bases between the germline ends. Full variable domain (rest looked up from reference TRBV5-1 and TRBJ1-6): KAGVTQTPRYLIKTRGQQVTLSCSPISGHRSVSWYQQTPGQGLQFLFEYFSETQRNKGNFPGRFSGRQFSNSRSEMNVSTLELGDSALYLCASSSTDGSPLHFGNGTRLTVT.